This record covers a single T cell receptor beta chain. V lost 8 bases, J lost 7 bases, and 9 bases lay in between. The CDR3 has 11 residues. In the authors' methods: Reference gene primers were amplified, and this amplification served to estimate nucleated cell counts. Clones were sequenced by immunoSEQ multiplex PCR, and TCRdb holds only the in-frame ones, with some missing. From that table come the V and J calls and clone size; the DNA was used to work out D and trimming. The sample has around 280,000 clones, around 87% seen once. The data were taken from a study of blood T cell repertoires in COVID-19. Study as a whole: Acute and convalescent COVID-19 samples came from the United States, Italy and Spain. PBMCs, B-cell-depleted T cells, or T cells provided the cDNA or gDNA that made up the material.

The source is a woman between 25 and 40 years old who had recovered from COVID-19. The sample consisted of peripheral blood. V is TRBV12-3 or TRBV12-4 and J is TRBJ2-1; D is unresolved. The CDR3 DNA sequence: TGTGCCAGCGGAGTTCCAAATGAGCAGTTCTTC. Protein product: CASGVPNEQFF.